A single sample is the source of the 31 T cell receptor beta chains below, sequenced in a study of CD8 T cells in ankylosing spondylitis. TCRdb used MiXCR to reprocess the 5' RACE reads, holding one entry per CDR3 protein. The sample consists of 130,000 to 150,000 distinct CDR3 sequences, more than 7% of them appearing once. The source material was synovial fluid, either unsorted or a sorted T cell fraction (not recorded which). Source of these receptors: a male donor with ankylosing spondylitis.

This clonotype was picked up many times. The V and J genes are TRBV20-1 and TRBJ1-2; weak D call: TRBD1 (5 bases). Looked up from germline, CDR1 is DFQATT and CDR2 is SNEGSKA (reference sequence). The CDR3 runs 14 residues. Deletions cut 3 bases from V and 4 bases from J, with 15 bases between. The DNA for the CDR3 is TGCAGTGCTAGTATCGGGGGATCTGGCTATGGCTACACCTTC. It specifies CSASIGGSGYGYTF.

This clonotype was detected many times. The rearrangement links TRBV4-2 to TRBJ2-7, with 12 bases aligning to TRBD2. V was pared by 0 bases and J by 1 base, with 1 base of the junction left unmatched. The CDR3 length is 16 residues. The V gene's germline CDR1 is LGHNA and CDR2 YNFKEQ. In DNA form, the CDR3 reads TGTGCCAGCAGCCAAGATGGGACTAGCGGGTCCTACGAGCAGTACTTC. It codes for CASSQDGTSGSYEQYF.

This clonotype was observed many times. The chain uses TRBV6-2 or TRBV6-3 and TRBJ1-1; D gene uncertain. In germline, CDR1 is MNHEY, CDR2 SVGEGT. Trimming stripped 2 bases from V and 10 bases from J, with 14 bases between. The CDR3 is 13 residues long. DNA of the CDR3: TGTGCCAGCAGTTACAACCAAGGAGGCGGAGCTTTCTTT. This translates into CASSYNQGGGAFF.

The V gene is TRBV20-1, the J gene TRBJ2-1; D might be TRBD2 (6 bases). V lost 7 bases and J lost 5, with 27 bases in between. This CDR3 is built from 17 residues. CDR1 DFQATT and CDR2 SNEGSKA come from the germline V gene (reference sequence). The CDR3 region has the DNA TGCAGTGTCTGGGGCGGGGCTCCGACCCTTGCAAACAATGAGCAGTTCTTC. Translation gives CSVWGGAPTLANNEQFF.

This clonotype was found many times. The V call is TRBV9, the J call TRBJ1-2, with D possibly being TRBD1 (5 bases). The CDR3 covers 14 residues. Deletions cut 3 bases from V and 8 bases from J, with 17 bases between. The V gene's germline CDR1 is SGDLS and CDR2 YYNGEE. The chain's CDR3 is CASSAGGAGKGYTF. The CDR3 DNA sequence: TGTGCCAGCAGCGCCGGTGGGGCGGGGAAAGGCTACACCTTC.

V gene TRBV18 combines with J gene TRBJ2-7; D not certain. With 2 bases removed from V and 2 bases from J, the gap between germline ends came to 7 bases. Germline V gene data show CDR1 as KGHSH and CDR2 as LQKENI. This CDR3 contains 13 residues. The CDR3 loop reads CASSPSGTYEQYF. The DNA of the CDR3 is TGTGCCAGCTCACCATCAGGTACCTACGAGCAGTACTTC.

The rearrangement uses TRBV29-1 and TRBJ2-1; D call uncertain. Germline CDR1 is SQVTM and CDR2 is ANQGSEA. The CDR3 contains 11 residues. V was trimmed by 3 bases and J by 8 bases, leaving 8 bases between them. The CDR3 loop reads CSVDGGDEQFF. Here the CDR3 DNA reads TGCAGCGTTGATGGTGGAGATGAGCAGTTCTTC.

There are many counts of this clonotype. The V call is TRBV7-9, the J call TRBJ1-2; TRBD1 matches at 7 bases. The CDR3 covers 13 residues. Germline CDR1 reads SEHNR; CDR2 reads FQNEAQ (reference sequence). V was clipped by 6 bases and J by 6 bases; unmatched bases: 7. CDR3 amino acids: CASSQTGFDGYTF. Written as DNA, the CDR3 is TGTGCCAGCAGTCAGACAGGGTTCGATGGCTACACCTTC.

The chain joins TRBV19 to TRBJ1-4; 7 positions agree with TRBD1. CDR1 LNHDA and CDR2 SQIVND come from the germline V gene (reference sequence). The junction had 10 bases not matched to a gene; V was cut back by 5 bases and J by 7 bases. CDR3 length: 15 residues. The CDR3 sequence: CASSDLRDSFEKLFF. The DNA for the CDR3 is TGTGCCAGTAGTGACCTCCGGGACAGCTTTGAAAAACTGTTTTTT.

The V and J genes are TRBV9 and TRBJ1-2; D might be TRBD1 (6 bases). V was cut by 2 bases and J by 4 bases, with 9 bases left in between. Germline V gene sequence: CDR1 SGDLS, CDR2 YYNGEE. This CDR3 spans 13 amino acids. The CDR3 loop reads CASSVGHGYGYTF. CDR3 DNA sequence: TGTGCCAGCAGCGTGGGACATGGCTATGGCTACACCTTC.

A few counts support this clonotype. The CDR3: CATFPITSVNTEAFF. CDR3 in DNA: TGTGCCACTTTTCCGATTACGTCAGTGAACACTGAAGCTTTCTTT. The chain is built from TRBV28 and TRBJ1-1, with D unclear. Trimming left V 10 bases short and J 0 bases short, with 18 bases between. Per the germline V gene, CDR1 is MDHEN and CDR2 is SYDVKM. This CDR3 has 15 residues.

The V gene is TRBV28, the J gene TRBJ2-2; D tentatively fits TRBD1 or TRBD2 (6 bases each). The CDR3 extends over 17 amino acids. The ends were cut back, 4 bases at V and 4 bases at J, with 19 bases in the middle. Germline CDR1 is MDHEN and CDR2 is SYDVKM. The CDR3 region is CASSWLTGGGVTGELFF. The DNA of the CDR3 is TGTGCCAGCAGTTGGTTGACAGGAGGGGGAGTCACCGGGGAGCTGTTTTTT.

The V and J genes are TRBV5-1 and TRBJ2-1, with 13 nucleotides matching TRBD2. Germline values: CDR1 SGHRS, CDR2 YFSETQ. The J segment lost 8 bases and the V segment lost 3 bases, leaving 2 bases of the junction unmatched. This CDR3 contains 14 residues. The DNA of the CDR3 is TGCGCCAGCAGCTACGGACTAGCGGGAGATGAGCAGTTCTTC. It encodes CASSYGLAGDEQFF.

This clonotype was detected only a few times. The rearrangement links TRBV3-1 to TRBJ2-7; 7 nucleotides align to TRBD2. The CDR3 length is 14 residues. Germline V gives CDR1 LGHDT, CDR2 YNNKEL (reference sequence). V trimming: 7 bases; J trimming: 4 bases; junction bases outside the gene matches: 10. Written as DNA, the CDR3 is TGTGCCAGCACCTCCGGGACTAAACTTTACGAGCAGTACTTC. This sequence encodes CASTSGTKLYEQYF.

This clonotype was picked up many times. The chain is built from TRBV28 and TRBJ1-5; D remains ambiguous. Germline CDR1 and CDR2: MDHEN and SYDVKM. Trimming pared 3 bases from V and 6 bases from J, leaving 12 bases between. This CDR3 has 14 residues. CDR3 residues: CASSLDEEGQPQHF. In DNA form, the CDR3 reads TGTGCCAGCAGTTTGGACGAGGAGGGTCAGCCCCAGCATTTT.

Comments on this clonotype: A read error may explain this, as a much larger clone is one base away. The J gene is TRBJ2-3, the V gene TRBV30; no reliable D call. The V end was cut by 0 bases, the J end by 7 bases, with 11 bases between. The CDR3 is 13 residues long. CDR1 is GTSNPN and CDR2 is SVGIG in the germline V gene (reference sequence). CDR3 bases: TGTGCCTGGAGTGTAATGGGGTCAAATACGCAGTATTTT. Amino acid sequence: CAWSVMGSNTQYF.

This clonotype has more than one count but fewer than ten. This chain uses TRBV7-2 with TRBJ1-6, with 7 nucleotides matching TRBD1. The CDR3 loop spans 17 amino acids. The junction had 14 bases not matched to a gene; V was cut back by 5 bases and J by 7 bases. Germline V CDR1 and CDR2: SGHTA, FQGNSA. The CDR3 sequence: CASSPYPRQGLNSPLHF. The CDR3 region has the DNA TGTGCCAGCAGCCCATACCCCCGACAGGGCCTAAATTCACCCCTCCACTTT.

CDR3 nucleotide sequence: TGCAGTGCTGACGGGCCGGGGGGCTACACCTTC. It translates to CSADGPGGYTF. V usage is TRBV20-1 and J usage is TRBJ1-2; no clear D gene. The CDR3 covers 11 residues. Germline loops: CDR1 DFQATT, CDR2 SNEGSKA (reference sequence). V was trimmed by 5 bases and J by 8 bases, leaving 12 bases between them.

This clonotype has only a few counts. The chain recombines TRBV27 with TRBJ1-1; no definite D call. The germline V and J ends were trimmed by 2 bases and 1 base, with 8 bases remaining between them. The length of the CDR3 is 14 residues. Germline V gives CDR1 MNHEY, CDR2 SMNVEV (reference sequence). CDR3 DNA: TGTGCCAGCAGTTTAAACGGTGCGAACACTGAAGCTTTCTTT. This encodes CASSLNGANTEAFF.

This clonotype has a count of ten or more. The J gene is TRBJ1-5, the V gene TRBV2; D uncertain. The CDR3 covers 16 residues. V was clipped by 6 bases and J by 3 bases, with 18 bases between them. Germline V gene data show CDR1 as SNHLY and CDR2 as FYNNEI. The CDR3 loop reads CASRPSAPGVNQPQHF. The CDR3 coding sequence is TGTGCCAGCAGACCCAGTGCTCCGGGAGTCAATCAGCCCCAGCATTTT.

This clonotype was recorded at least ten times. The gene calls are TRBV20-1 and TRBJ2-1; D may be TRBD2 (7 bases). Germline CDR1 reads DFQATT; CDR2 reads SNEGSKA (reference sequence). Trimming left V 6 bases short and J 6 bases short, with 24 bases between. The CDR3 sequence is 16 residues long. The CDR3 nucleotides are TGCAGTGCCGGCATTTCTGGGGGGAGGGGGACCAATGAGCAGTTCTTC. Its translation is CSAGISGGRGTNEQFF.

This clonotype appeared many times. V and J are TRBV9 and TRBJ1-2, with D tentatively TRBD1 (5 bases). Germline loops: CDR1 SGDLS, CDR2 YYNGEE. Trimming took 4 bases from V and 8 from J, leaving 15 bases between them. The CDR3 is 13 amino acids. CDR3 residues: CASSPRPGFGYTF. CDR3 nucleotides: TGTGCCAGCAGCCCGCGGCCAGGGTTCGGCTACACCTTC. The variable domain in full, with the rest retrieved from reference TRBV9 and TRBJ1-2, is DSGVTQTPKHLITATGQRVTLRCSPRSGDLSVYWYQQSLDQGLQFLIQYYNGEERAKGNILERFSAQQFPDLHSELNLSSLELGDSALYFCASSPRPGFGYTFGSGTRLTVV.

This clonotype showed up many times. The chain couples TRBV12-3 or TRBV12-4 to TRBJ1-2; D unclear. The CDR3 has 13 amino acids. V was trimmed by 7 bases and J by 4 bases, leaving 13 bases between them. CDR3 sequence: CASTRVGIYGYTF. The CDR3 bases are TGTGCCAGCACCCGCGTAGGGATCTATGGCTACACCTTC.

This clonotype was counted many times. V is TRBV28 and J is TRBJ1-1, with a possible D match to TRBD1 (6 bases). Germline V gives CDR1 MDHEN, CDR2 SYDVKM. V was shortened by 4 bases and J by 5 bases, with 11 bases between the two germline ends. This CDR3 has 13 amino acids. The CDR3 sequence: CASSYRVGTEAFF. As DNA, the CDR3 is TGTGCCAGCAGTTACAGGGTTGGAACTGAAGCTTTCTTT.

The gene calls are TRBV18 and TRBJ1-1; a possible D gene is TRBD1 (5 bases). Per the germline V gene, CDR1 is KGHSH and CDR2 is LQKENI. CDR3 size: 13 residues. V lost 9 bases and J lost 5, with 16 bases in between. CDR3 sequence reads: CASWNGAGTEAFF. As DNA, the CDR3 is TGTGCCAGTTGGAACGGGGCGGGAACTGAAGCTTTCTTT.

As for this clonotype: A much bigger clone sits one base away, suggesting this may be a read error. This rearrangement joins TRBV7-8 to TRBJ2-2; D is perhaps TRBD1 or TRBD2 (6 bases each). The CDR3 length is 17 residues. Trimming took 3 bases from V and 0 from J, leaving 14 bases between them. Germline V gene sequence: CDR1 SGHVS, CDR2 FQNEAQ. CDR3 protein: CASSLPQGGTNTGELFF. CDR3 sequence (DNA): TGTGCCAGCAGCTTGCCACAGGGCGGGACGAACACCGGGGAGCTGTTTTTT.

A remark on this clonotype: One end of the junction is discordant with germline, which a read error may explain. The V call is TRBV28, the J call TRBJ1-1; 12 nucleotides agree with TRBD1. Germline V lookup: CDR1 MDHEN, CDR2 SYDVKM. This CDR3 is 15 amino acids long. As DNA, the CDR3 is TGTGCCAGCAGATTATCCGGGACAGGGGGCTGGTGGGCTTTCTTT. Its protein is CASRLSGTGGWWAFF.

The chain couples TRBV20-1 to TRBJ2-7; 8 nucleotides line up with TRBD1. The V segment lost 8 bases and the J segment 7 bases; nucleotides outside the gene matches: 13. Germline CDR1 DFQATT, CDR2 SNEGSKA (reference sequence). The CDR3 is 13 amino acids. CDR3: CSPAPQGAGEQYF. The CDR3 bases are TGCAGTCCAGCCCCGCAGGGGGCGGGGGAGCAGTACTTC.

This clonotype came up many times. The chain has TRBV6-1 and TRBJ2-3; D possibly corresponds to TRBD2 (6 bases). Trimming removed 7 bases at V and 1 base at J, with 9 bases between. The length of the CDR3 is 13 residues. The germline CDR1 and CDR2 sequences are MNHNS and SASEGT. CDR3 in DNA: TGTGCCAGCACTCCGGGGGGCACAGATACGCAGTATTTT. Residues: CASTPGGTDTQYF.

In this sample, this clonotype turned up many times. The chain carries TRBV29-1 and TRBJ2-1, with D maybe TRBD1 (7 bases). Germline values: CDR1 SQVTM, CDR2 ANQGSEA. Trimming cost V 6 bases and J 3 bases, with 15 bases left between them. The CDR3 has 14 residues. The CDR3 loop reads CSVEEGQFYNEQFF. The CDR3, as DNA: TGCAGCGTCGAGGAGGGACAGTTCTACAATGAGCAGTTCTTC.

CDR3 region: CSARGGPSGYTDTQYF. CDR3 DNA: TGCAGTGCTAGAGGCGGGCCTAGCGGTTACACAGATACGCAGTATTTT. The chain carries TRBV20-1 and TRBJ2-3; 7 nucleotides match TRBD2. Germline assignment: CDR1 DFQATT and CDR2 SNEGSKA (reference sequence). Unmatched junction bases numbered 9, after V lost 1 base and J lost 2 bases. This CDR3 region has 16 residues.